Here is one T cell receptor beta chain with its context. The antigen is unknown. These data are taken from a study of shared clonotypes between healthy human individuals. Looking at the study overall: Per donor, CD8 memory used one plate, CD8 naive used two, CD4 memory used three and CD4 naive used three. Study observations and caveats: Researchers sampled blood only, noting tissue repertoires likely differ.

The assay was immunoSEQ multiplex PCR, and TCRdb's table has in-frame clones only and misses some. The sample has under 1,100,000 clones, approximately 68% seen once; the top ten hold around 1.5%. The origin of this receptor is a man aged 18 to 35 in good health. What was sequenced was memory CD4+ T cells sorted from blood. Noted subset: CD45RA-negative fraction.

In nucleotides, the CDR3 is TGTGCCAGCAGCTTGGCTGGCGTTGCCTCGGGAGAGCAGTACTTC. Translating it yields CASSLAGVASGEQYF. V is TRBV5-4 and J is TRBJ2-7; tentative D call: TRBD2 (5 bases). Per germline, CDR1 SGHNT and CDR2 YYREEE (reference sequence). V lost 0 bases to trimming and J lost 7 bases, with 17 bases between them. The CDR3 contains 15 residues.